The 22 T cell receptor beta chains reported below all come from one sample, sequenced in a study of blood T cell repertoires in COVID-19 (dated by TCRdb to 2020 to 2022). The library was prepared using the immunoSEQ multiplex PCR assay. This immuneACCESS table, as held by TCRdb, lists in-frame sequences with V and J called but not all clones. Of the missing ones, under half trace to an unresolved V gene in checked studies; the others have no known cause. In this sample the table shows about 270,000 clones, roughly nine tenths of which occur a single time. The ten largest clones add up to about 8.6% of the sample. Sequences were obtained from peripheral blood. All receptors come from a man aged 40-50 years with active or convalescent COVID-19.

The V gene is TRBV2, the J gene TRBJ2-4; possible D gene TRBD2, 7 bases. The CDR3 runs 14 residues. Per germline, CDR1 SNHLY and CDR2 FYNNEI. The ends were cut back, 7 bases at V and 8 bases at J, with 18 bases in the middle. The CDR3 protein is CASKGGGGVDIQYF. In DNA form, the CDR3 reads TGTGCCAGCAAGGGGGGGGGAGGAGTCGACATTCAGTACTTC.

The chain uses TRBV28 and TRBJ1-5, with 9 nucleotides matching TRBD1. Per the germline V gene, CDR1 is MDHEN and CDR2 is SYDVKM. The CDR3 runs 15 residues. With V trimmed by 6 bases and J by 6 bases, 9 bases remained unmatched. The CDR3 spells CASRPTGGLSQPQHF. The CDR3 region has the DNA TGTGCCAGCAGGCCTACAGGGGGCTTAAGTCAGCCCCAGCATTTT. Together with reference TRBV28 and TRBJ1-5, the CDR3 gives the full variable domain: DVKVTQSSRYLVKRTGEKVFLECVQDMDHENMFWYRQDPGLGLRLIYFSYDVKMKEKGDIPEGYSVSREKKERFSLILESASTNQTSMYLCASRPTGGLSQPQHFGDGTRLSIL.

The chain employs TRBV6-5 and TRBJ2-1, with 7 bases identical to TRBD2. This CDR3 spans 13 amino acids. The germline gives CDR1 MNHEY, CDR2 SVGAGI. V gave up 1 base and J gave up 8 bases; unmatched junction bases: 2. The CDR3 sequence: CASSYLGRDEQFF. The CDR3 DNA is TGTGCCAGCAGTTACTTAGGGAGGGATGAGCAGTTCTTC.

This clone appeared once. This chain connects TRBV7-2 to TRBJ2-7; a possible D gene is TRBD1 (6 bases). Germline V gene data show CDR1 as SGHTA and CDR2 as FQGNSA. CDR3 length: 15 residues. Trimming removed 1 base at V and 1 base at J, with 11 bases between. The CDR3 loop is CASSLDGTPSYEQYF. The CDR3 nucleotides are TGTGCCAGCAGCTTAGACGGGACACCATCCTACGAGCAGTACTTC.

The chain has TRBV24-1 and TRBJ2-5, with D uncertain. Germline values: CDR1 KGHDR, CDR2 SFDVKD. The CDR3 spans 15 residues. Trimming took 1 base from V and 4 from J, leaving 12 bases between them. Here the CDR3 reads CATSDFLVGRETQYF. For the CDR3, the DNA is TGTGCCACCAGTGATTTTTTGGTTGGGCGAGAGACCCAGTACTTC.

The CDR3 nucleotides read TGTGCCAGCTCACGAGACAGGGTTATAGCCAAAAACATTCAGTACTTC. Its protein is CASSRDRVIAKNIQYF. This sequence joins TRBV18 and TRBJ2-4, with 7 nucleotides matching TRBD1. Trimming at V came to 4 bases and at J to 0 bases, leaving 6 bases not matched to a gene. Germline CDR1 and CDR2: KGHSH and LQKENI. The CDR3 consists of 16 residues.

V and J are TRBV13 and TRBJ1-5, with 7 bases matching TRBD1. The trim removed 5 bases at V and 5 bases at J, leaving 3 bases unmatched. The CDR3 loop spans 13 amino acids. Germline values: CDR1 PRHDT, CDR2 FYEKMQ (reference sequence). The CDR3 DNA follows: TGTGCCAGCAGCATCAGGGGGGATCAGCCCCAGCATTTT. This translates into CASSIRGDQPQHF.

The rearrangement links TRBV9 to TRBJ1-1, with a weak D call TRBD1 (5 bases). Germline V gene sequence: CDR1 SGDLS, CDR2 YYNGEE. Trimming took 0 bases from V and 1 from J, leaving 13 bases between them. This CDR3 is 16 amino acids long. The CDR3 here is CASSVAWVGPNTEAFF. CDR3 in DNA: TGTGCCAGCAGCGTAGCTTGGGTGGGGCCGAACACTGAAGCTTTCTTT.

CDR3: CASSSPGIGGYTF. In DNA form, the CDR3 reads TGTGCCAGCAGTTCTCCAGGGATCGGTGGCTACACCTTC. The rearrangement uses TRBV28 and TRBJ1-2, with TRBD1 as a possible D gene (5 bases). In germline, CDR1 is MDHEN, CDR2 SYDVKM. The CDR3 is 13 amino acids. V shed 4 bases and J shed 7 bases, with 13 bases lying between them.

The rearrangement uses TRBV4-1 and TRBJ1-5; perhaps TRBD1 as D (6 bases). This CDR3 is built from 16 residues. The V end lost 1 base, the J end lost 4 bases, and 14 bases lay between the germline ends. Germline loops: CDR1 MGHRA, CDR2 YSYEKL. CDR3: CASSQGFLDRNQPQHF. Written as DNA, the CDR3 is TGCGCCAGCAGCCAAGGGTTCTTGGACAGAAATCAGCCCCAGCATTTT.

The rearrangement uses TRBV5-1 and TRBJ2-1; 13 bases are shared with TRBD2. CDR3 size: 14 residues. With 6 bases clipped from V and 9 bases from J, the junction kept 6 bases outside the gene matches. Germline V gives CDR1 SGHRS, CDR2 YFSETQ. In DNA, the CDR3 is TGCGCCAGCAAAGGACTAGCGGGAGAAGGTGAGCAGTTCTTC. Its protein is CASKGLAGEGEQFF.

The V gene is TRBV7-2, the J gene TRBJ1-5; no clear D gene. CDR3 size: 15 residues. Between the trimmed V and J ends, which lost 5 bases and 4 bases, there was a span of 15 bases. CDR1 is SGHTA and CDR2 is FQGNSA in the germline V gene. CDR3 sequence (DNA): TGTGCCAGCAGCCTATCGTTGGGCAGTAATCAGCCCCAGCATTTT. The encoded protein is CASSLSLGSNQPQHF.

The chain uses TRBV24-1 and TRBJ1-2; no reliable D call. V shed 0 bases and J shed 2 bases, with 6 bases lying between them. The CDR3 is made up of 14 amino acids. Germline V gene sequence: CDR1 KGHDR, CDR2 SFDVKD. The CDR3 DNA is TGTGCCACCAGTGATTTGAACAGCAACTATGGCTACACCTTC. Protein sequence: CATSDLNSNYGYTF.

The gene calls are TRBV9 and TRBJ2-3; 10 nucleotides match TRBD2. Germline lookup yields CDR1 SGDLS and CDR2 YYNGEE. V trimming: 0 bases; J trimming: 6 bases; junction bases outside the gene matches: 7. This CDR3 comprises 16 residues. As DNA, the CDR3 is TGTGCCAGCAGCGTAGGAAGCGGGGGGGTCGTGGATACGCAGTATTTT. This sequence encodes CASSVGSGGVVDTQYF.

This chain links TRBV23-1 with TRBJ1-5; D is unresolved. TRBV23-1 is classed as an ORF, of uncertain function. V was clipped by 0 bases and J by 5 bases, with 5 bases between them. The CDR3 sequence is 13 residues long. CDR3 sequence reads: CASSQSPYQPQHF. The CDR3 region has the DNA TGCGCCAGCAGTCAATCTCCGTATCAGCCCCAGCATTTT.

The chain recombines TRBV14 with TRBJ2-7; 8 bases match TRBD2. Germline CDR1 reads SGHDN; CDR2 reads FVKESK. The CDR3 extends over 16 amino acids. With V trimmed by 4 bases and J by 1 base, 9 bases remained unmatched. CDR3 loop: CASSRRSGGASYEQYF. In DNA, the CDR3 is TGTGCCAGCAGCCGGCGATCGGGAGGGGCTTCCTACGAGCAGTACTTC.

The V gene is TRBV3-1 (or the pseudogene TRBV3-2), the J gene TRBJ1-2; D is undetermined. The V gene lost 0 bases and the J gene lost 7 bases, with 15 bases spanning the gap. Per germline, CDR1 LGHDT and CDR2 YNNKEL (reference sequence). The CDR3 is 15 amino acids. CDR3 in DNA: TGTGCCAGCAGCCAAGATCTGAGGGAATACTCTGGCTACACCTTC. Translation: CASSQDLREYSGYTF.

The chain uses TRBV6-2 or TRBV6-3 and TRBJ1-1; D remains unclear. This CDR3 is 14 amino acids long. CDR1 is MNHEY, CDR2 SVGEGT, per germline. V lost 4 bases and J 6 bases, leaving 15 bases between the germline ends. The CDR3 nucleotides are TGTGCCAGCAGTTCCGGAGGATCAGCAGCTGAAGCTTTCTTT. It encodes CASSSGGSAAEAFF.

This clone has a single count. This chain connects TRBV15 to TRBJ1-2; D perhaps matches TRBD1 (5 bases). The CDR3 is 13 residues long. Trimming took off 6 bases at V and 10 bases at J, with 18 bases between the two ends. Germline loops: CDR1 LNHNV, CDR2 YYDKDF (reference sequence). The CDR3: CATSPTGDDDYTF. The CDR3 nucleotides are TGTGCCACCAGTCCTACGGGGGATGATGACTACACCTTC.

This clone was seen just once. The CDR3 loop is CASNGARGNTEAFF. Written as DNA, the CDR3 is TGTGCCAGCAACGGGGCCAGGGGTAACACTGAAGCTTTCTTT. The rearrangement uses TRBV2 and TRBJ1-1; the D gene is possibly TRBD1 (6 bases). CDR3 length: 14 residues. CDR1 is SNHLY, CDR2 FYNNEI, per germline. V lost 7 bases and J lost 2, with 14 bases in between.

This chain uses TRBV6-5 with TRBJ1-2, with D perhaps matching TRBD1 (5 bases). The germline V and J ends were trimmed by 6 bases and 3 bases, with 8 bases remaining between them. Germline V gives CDR1 MNHEY, CDR2 SVGAGI. The length of the CDR3 is 12 residues. The CDR3 DNA follows: TGTGCCAGCAGACCAGGGCACTATGGCTACACCTTC. This encodes CASRPGHYGYTF.

V usage is TRBV30 and J usage is TRBJ2-3, with a tentative D call TRBD2 (6 bases). Germline V lookup: CDR1 GTSNPN, CDR2 SVGIG (reference sequence). The CDR3 runs to 13 residues. V lost 4 bases to trimming and J lost 6 bases, with 14 bases between them. The CDR3 region has the DNA TGTGCCTGGAACCGGGACTTCCTCGATACGCAGTATTTT. Its translation is CAWNRDFLDTQYF.